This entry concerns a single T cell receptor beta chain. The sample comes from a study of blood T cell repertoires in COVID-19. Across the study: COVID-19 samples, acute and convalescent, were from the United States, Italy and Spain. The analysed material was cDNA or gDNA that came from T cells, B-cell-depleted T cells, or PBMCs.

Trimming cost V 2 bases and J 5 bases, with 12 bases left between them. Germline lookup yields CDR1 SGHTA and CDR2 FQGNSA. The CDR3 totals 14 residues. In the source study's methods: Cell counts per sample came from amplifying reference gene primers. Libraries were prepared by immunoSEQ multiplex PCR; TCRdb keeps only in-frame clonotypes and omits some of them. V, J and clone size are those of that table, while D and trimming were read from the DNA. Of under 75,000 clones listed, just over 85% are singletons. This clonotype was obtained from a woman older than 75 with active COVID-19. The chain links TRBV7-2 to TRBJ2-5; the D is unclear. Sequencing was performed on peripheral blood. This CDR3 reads CASSLYSPLETQYF. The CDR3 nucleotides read TGTGCCAGCAGCTTATATAGCCCCCTGGAGACCCAGTACTTC.